This T cell receptor beta chain was captured in a study of Graves' ophthalmopathy and Graves' hyperthyroidism. The study's findings and limits: A 13-signature model separated ophthalmopathy from stable hyperthyroidism, roughly 86% sensitivity, about 81% specificity.

V lost 1 base, J lost 5 bases, and 9 bases stayed unmatched. Per the germline V gene, CDR1 is DFQATT and CDR2 is SNEGSKA (reference sequence). This CDR3 region has 15 residues. The TCR beta CDR3 regions underwent amplification from RNA transcripts. RT-PCR was first run with HTBI primers, then multiplex PCR in a second round. TCRdb re-derived calls from the multiplex PCR reads in MiXCR, one entry per CDR3 protein. Altogether around 1,200,000 distinct CDR3 sequences are present, about two fifths being singletons, with the ten largest covering approximately 12%. There are a few counts of this clonotype. Its antigen is still unknown. The hyperthyroidism patients, aged 18 to 65, had been newly diagnosed, with under 2 months' duration. Orbital computed tomography and thyroid ultrasound, along with TRAb, serum thyroxine and clinical symptoms, underpinned diagnosis.

Sequenced sample: peripheral blood or thyroid tissue (not recorded which). The sequence derives from an adult man with Graves' hyperthyroidism. The J gene is TRBJ2-7, the V gene TRBV20-1; TRBD2 matches at 9 bases. DNA for the CDR3: TGCAGTGCTAGAGGGCGGGAGGGCATAGTCCACGAGCAGTACTTC. Its protein product is CSARGREGIVHEQYF.